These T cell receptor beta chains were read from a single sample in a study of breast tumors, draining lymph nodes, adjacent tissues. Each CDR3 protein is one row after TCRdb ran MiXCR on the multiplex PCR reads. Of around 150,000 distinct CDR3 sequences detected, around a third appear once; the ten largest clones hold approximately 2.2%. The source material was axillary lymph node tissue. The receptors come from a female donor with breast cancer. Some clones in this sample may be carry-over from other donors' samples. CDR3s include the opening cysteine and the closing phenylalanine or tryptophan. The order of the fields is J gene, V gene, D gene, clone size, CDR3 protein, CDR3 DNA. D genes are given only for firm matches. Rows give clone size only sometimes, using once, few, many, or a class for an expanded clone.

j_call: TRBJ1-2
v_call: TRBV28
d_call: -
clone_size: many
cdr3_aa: CASTFRQRRGYTF
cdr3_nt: TGTGCCAGCACCTTCAGGCAAAGGCGTGGCTACACCTTC

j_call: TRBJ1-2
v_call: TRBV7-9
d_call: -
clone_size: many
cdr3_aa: CASSSTRTPYGYTF
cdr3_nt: TGTGCCAGCAGCTCCACTAGGACACCGTATGGCTACACCTTC

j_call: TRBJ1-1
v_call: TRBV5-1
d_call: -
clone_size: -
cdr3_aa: CASSLVLEQGAAFF
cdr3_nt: TGCGCCAGCAGCTTGGTATTGGAACAGGGTGCAGCTTTCTTT

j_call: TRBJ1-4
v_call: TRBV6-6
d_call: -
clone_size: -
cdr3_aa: CASRWGSSGKLFF
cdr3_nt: TGTGCCAGCCGTTGGGGGTCCTCTGGAAAACTGTTTTTT

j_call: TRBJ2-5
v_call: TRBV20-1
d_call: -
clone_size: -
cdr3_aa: CSALQQEETQYF
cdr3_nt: TGCAGTGCGCTGCAGCAAGAAGAGACCCAGTACTTC

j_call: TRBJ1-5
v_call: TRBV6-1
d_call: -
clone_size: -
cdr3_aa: CASNLPGRAVQPQHF
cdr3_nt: TGTGCCAGTAATCTTCCAGGGAGGGCGGTTCAGCCCCAGCATTTT

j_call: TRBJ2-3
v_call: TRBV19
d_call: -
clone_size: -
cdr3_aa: CASSWGDSTDTQYF
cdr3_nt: TGTGCCAGTAGCTGGGGGGACAGCACAGATACGCAGTATTTT

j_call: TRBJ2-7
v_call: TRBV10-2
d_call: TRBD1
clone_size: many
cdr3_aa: CASSESGQGRPYEQYF
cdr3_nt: TGCGCCAGCAGTGAGTCCGGACAGGGGAGACCCTACGAGCAGTACTTC

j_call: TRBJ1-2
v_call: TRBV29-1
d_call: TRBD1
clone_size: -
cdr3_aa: CSVAGQGIHGYTF
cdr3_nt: TGCAGCGTTGCTGGACAGGGTATCCATGGCTACACCTTT

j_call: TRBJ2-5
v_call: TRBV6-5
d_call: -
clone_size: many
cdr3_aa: CASSPPMGLSDSEGETQYF
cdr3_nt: TGTGCCAGCAGCCCCCCCATGGGCCTATCCGACTCGGAGGGAGAGACCCAGTACTTC

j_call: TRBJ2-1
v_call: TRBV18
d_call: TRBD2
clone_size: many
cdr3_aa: CASSPSQRGGGEQFF
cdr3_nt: TGTGCCAGCTCACCAAGTCAGCGGGGGGGCGGTGAGCAGTTCTTC

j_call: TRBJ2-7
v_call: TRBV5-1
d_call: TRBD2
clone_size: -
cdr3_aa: CASSLVASGGGYEQYF
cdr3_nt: TGCGCCAGCAGCTTGGTCGCTAGCGGGGGGGGCTACGAGCAGTACTTC

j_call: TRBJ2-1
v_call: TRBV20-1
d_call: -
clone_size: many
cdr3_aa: CSARVPTGLEQFF
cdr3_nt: TGCAGTGCTAGAGTCCCCACAGGGCTAGAGCAGTTCTTC

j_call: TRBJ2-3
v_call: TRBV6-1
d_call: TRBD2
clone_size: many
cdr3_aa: CASSASSGPDTQYF
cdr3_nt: TGTGCCAGCAGTGCGTCTAGCGGGCCCGATACGCAGTATTTT

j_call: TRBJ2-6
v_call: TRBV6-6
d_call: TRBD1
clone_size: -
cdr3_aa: CASSYTDRGANVLTF
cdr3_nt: TGTGCCAGCAGTTACACGGACAGGGGGGCCAACGTCCTGACTTTC

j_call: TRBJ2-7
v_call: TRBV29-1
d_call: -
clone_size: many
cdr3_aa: CSVKDSIKYEQYF
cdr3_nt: TGCAGCGTGAAGGACAGTATAAAATACGAGCAGTACTTC

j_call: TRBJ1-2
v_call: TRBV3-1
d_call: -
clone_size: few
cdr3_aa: CASSQGPGRRDNYGYTF
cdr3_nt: TGTGCCAGCAGCCAAGGACCGGGACGGAGGGATAACTATGGCTACACCTTC

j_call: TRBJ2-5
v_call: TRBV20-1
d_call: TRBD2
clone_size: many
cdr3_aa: CSARGGLAGVGETQYF
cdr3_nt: TGCAGTGCTAGAGGGGGGCTAGCGGGGGTCGGAGAGACCCAGTACTTC